The sequence of this T cell receptor (beta chain) was determined in a study of cytomegalovirus exposure and HLA in healthy donors. The CDR3 length is 17 residues. Looked up from germline, CDR1 is SQVTM and CDR2 is ANQGSEA. V lost 0 bases and J lost 5; bases outside the gene matches: 10. Generated by immunoSEQ multiplex PCR, the TCRdb table keeps only in-frame clones and is missing some. The table includes 190,000 or so clones, 80% to 85% detected once. The sample was PBMCs. The sequence came from a woman aged 18-29 years in good health and CMV-seropositive. J is TRBJ1-1 and V is TRBV29-1; 12 bases agree with TRBD1. DNA of the CDR3: TGCAGCGTTGAAGATCGGGACAGGGGGCAGGCGTGGACTGAAGCTTTCTTT. This gives the protein CSVEDRDRGQAWTEAFF.